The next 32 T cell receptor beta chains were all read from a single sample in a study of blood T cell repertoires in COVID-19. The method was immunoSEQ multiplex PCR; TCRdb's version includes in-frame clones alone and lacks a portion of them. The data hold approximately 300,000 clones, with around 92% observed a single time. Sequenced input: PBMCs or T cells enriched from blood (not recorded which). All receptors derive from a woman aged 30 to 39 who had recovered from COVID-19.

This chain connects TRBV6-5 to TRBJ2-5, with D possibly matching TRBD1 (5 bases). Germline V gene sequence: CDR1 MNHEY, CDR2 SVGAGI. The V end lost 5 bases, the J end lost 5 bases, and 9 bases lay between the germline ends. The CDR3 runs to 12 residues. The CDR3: CASSQGPETQYF. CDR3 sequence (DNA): TGTGCCAGCAGTCAGGGTCCGGAGACCCAGTACTTC.

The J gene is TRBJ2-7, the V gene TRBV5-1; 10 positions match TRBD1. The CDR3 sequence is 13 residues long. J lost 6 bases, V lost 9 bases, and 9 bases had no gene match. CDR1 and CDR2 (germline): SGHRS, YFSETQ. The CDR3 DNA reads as TGCGCCACTAAATCCGGGACAGGGGTCGAGCAGTACTTC. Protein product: CATKSGTGVEQYF.

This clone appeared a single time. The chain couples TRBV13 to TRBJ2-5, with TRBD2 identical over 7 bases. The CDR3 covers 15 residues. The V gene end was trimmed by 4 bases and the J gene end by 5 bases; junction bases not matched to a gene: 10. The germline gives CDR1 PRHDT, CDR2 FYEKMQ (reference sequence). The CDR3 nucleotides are TGTGCCAGCAGCTCAGTAGCGGGCGCGGGGGAGACCCAGTACTTC. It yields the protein CASSSVAGAGETQYF.

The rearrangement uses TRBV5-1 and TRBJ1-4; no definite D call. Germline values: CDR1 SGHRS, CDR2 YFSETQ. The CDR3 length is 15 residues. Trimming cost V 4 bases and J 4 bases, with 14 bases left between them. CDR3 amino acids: CASSPAGAYNEKLFF. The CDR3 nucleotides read TGCGCCAGCAGCCCGGCCGGAGCCTATAATGAAAAACTGTTTTTT.

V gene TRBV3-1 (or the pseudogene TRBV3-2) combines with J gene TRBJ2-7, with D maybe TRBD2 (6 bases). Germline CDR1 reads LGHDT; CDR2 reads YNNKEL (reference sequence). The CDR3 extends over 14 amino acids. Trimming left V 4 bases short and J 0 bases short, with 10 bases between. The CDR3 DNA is TGTGCCAGCAGCCTTAGCGGAAGCTCCTACGAGCAGTACTTC. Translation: CASSLSGSSYEQYF.

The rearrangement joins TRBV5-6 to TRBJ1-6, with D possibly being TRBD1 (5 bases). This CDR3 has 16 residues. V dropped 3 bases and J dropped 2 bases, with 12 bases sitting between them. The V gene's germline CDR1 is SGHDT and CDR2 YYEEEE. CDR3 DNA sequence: TGTGCCAGCAGCTCCCAGCGGGACCCCTATAATTCACCCCTCCACTTT. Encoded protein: CASSSQRDPYNSPLHF.

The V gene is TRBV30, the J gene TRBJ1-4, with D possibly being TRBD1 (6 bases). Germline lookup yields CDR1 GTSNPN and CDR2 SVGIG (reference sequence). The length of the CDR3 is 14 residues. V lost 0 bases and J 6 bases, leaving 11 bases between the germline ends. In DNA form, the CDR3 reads TGTGCCTGGAGTGTAAGGACAGTATATGAAAAACTGTTTTTT. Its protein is CAWSVRTVYEKLFF.

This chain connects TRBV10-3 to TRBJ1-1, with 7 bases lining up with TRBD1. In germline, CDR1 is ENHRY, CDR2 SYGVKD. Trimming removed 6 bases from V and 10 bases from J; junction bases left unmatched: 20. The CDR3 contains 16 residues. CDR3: CAIRPTVTGETPLAFF. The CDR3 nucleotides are TGTGCCATCAGACCAACCGTAACAGGGGAGACTCCTTTAGCTTTCTTT.

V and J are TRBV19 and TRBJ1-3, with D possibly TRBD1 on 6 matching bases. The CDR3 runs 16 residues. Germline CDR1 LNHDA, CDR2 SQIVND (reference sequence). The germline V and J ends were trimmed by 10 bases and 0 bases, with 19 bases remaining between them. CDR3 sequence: CATSTYRELSGNTIYF. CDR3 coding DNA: TGTGCCACCTCGACATACAGGGAACTCTCTGGAAACACCATATATTTT.

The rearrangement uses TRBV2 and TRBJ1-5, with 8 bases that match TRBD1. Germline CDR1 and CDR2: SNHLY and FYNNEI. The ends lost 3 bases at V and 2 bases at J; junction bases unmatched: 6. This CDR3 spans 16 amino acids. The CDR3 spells CASSDRGRAGNQPQHF. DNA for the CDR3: TGTGCCAGCAGTGACAGGGGGCGCGCAGGCAATCAGCCCCAGCATTTT.

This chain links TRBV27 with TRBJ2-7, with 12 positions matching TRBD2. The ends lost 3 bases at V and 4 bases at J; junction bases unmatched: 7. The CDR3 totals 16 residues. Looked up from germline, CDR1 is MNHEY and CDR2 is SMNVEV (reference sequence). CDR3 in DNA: TGTGCCAGCAGTTTTTTCCGGACTAGCGGGATTTACGAGCAGTACTTC. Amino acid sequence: CASSFFRTSGIYEQYF.

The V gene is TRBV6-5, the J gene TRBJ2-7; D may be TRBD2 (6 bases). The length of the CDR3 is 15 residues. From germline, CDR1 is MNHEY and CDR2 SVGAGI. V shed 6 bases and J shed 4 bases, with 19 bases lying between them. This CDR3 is CASRAGTSLVYEQYF. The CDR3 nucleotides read TGTGCCAGCAGAGCCGGGACTTCCCTAGTATACGAGCAGTACTTC.

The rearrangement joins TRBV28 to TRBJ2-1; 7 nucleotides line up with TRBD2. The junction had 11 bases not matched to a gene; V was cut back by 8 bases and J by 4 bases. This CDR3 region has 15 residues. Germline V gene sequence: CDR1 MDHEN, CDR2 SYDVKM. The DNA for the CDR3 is TGTGCCAGCCATCCCCGAACAGCGGGATACAATGAGCAGTTCTTC. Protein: CASHPRTAGYNEQFF.

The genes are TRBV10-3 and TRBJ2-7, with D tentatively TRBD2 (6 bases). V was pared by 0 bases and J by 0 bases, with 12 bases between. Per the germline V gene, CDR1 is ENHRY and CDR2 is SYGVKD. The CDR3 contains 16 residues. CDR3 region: CAISESIAESSYEQYF. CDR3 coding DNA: TGTGCCATCAGTGAGTCAATAGCGGAAAGCTCCTACGAGCAGTACTTC.

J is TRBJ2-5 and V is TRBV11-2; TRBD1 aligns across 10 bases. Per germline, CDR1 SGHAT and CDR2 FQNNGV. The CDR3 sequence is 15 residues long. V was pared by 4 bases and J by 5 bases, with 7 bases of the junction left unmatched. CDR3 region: CASSSRDRGGETQYF. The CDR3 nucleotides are TGTGCCAGCAGCTCAAGGGACAGGGGAGGGGAGACCCAGTACTTC.

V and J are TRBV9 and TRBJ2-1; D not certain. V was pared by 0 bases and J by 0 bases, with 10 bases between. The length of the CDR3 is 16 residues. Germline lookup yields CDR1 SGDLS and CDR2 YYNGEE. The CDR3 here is CASSVGGSSSYNEQFF. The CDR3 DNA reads TGTGCCAGCAGCGTAGGAGGCAGCAGCTCCTACAATGAGCAGTTCTTC.

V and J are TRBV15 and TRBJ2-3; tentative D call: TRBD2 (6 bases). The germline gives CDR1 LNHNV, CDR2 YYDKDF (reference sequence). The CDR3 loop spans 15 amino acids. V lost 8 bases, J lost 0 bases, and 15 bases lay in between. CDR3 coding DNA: TGTGCCACCGGCCAGCGGAGGGCTAGCACAGATACGCAGTATTTT. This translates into CATGQRRASTDTQYF. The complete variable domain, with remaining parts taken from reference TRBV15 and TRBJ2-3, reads DAMVIQNPRYQVTQFGKPVTLSCSQTLNHNVMYWYQQKSSQAPKLLFHYYDKDFNNEADTPDNFQSRRPNTSFCFLDIRSPGLGDTAMYLCATGQRRASTDTQYFGPGTRLTVL.

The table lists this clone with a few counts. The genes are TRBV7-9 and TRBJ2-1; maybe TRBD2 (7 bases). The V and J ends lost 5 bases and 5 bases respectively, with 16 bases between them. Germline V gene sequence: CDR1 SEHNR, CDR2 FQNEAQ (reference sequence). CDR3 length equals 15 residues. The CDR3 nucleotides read TGTGCCAGCAGCCCTGGGAGGGGGAAGCACAATGAGCAGTTCTTC. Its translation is CASSPGRGKHNEQFF. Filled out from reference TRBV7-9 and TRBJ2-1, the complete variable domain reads DTGVSQNPRHKITKRGQNVTFRCDPISEHNRLYWYRQTLGQGPEFLTYFQNEAQLEKSRLLSDRFSAERPKGSFSTLEIQRTEQGDSAMYLCASSPGRGKHNEQFFGPGTRLTVL.

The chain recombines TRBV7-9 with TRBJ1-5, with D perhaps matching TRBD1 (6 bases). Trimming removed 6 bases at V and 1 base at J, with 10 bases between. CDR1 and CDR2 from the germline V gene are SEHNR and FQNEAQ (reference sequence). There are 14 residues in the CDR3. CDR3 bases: TGTGCCAGCAGTCTTCAGGGGAGCAATCAGCCCCAGCATTTT. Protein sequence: CASSLQGSNQPQHF.

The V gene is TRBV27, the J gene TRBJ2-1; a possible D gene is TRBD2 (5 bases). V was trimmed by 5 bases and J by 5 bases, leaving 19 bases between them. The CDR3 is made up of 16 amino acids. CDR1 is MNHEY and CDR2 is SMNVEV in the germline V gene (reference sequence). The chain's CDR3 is CASSPRGLIWDNEQFF. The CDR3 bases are TGTGCCAGCAGTCCCCGGGGATTAATCTGGGACAATGAGCAGTTCTTC.

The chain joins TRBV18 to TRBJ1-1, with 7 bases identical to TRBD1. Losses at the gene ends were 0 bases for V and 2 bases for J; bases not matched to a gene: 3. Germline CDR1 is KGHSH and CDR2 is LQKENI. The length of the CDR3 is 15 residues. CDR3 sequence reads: CASSPPGTANTEAFF. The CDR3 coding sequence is TGTGCCAGCTCACCACCCGGGACAGCCAACACTGAAGCTTTCTTT.

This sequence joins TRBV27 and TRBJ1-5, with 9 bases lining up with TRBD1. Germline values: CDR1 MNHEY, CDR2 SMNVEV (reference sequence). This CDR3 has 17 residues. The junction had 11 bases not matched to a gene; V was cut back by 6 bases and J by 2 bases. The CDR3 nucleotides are TGTGCCAGCAGCGAAACAGGGGGCTGGGTCGGCAATCAGCCCCAGCATTTT. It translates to CASSETGGWVGNQPQHF.

This CDR3 reads CASSLDSDRGYEQYF. The CDR3, as DNA: TGTGCCAGCAGCTTAGATAGCGACAGGGGGTACGAGCAGTACTTC. This chain uses TRBV11-2 with TRBJ2-7, with TRBD1 matching 9 bases. CDR3 size: 15 residues. V was pared by 0 bases and J by 4 bases, with 4 bases of the junction left unmatched. Germline V gene lookup returns CDR1 SGHAT and CDR2 FQNNGV.

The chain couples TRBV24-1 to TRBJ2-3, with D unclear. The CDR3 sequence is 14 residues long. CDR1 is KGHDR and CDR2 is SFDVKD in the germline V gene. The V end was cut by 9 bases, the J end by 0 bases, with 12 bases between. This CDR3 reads CATGGSPSTDTQYF. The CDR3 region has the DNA TGTGCCACCGGCGGTAGCCCTAGCACAGATACGCAGTATTTT.

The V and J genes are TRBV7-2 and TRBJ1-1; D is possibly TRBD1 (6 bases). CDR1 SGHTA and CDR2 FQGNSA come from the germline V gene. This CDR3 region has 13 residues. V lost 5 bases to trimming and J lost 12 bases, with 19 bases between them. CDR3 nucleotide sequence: TGTGCCAGCAGCGGTGGGAACAGGGCGATGTCTTTCTTT. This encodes CASSGGNRAMSFF.

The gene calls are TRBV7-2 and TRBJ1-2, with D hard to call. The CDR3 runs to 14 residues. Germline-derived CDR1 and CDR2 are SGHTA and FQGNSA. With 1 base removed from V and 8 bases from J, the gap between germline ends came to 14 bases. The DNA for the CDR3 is TGTGCCAGCAGCTTAGTAACCAGCCCAGGCGGCTACACCTTC. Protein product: CASSLVTSPGGYTF. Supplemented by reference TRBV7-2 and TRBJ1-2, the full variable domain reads GAGVSQSPSNKVTEKGKDVELRCDPISGHTALYWYRQSLGQGLEFLIYFQGNSAPDKSGLPSDRFSAERTGGSVSTLTIQRTQQEDSAVYLCASSLVTSPGGYTFGSGTRLTVV.

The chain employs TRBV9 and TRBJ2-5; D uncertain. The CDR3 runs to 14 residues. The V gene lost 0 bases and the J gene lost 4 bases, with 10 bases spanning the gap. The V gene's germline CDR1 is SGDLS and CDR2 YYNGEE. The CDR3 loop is CASSVGIVRETQYF. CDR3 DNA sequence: TGTGCCAGCAGCGTAGGAATAGTGCGAGAGACCCAGTACTTC.

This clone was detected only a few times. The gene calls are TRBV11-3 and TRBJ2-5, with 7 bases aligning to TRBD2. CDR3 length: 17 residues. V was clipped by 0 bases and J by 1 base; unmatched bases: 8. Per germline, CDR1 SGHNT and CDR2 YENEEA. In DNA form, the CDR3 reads TGTGCCAGCAGCTTAGAGGGCCTAGCGGAGTTCCAAGAGACCCAGTACTTC. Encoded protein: CASSLEGLAEFQETQYF.

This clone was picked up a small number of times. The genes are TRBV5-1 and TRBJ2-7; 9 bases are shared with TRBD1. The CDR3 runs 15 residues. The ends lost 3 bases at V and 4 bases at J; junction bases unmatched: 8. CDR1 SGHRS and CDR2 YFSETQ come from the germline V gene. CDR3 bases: TGCGCCAGCAGCTACCTTTGGGACAGGGTTTACGAGCAGTACTTC. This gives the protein CASSYLWDRVYEQYF.

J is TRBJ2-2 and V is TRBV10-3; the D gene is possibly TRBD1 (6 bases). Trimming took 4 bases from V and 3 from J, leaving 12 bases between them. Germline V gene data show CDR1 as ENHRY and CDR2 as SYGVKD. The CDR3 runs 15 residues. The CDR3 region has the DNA TGTGCCATCAGTGGACAGGCGGTGGACACCGGGGAGCTGTTTTTT. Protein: CAISGQAVDTGELFF.

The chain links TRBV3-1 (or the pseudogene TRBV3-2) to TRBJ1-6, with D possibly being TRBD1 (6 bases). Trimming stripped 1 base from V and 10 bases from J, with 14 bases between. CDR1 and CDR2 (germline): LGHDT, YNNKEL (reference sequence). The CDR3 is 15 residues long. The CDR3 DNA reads TGTGCCAGCAGCCAAGTCAACACGGGGGGCTCACCCCTCCACTTT. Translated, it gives CASSQVNTGGSPLHF.

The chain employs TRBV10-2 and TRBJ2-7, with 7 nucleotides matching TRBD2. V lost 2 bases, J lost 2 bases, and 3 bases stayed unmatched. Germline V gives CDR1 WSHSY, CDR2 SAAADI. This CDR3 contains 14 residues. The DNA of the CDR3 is TGCGCCAGCAGTGAGGAGCGGGGCACCTACGAGCAGTACTTC. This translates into CASSEERGTYEQYF.